This entry lists 30 T cell receptor beta chains sequenced from one sample in a study of blood T cell repertoires in COVID-19 (dated by TCRdb to about 2020). Library preparation was by the immunoSEQ multiplex PCR assay. TCRdb mirrors the immuneACCESS table, restricted to in-frame sequences. Some clones are absent from its copies; in checked studies, under half trace to an unresolved V gene, and the reason for the others is unknown. The sample profile shows 68,000 or so clones; around four fifths of them were found once. The ten largest clones represent around 9.4% of the sample. Sequencing was carried out using peripheral blood. Receptors were obtained from a woman aged 45-60 years with acute or convalescent COVID-19.

The chain carries TRBV2 and TRBJ2-7; the match to TRBD2 covers 8 bases. With 3 bases clipped from V and 2 bases from J, the junction kept 9 bases outside the gene matches. The CDR3 sequence is 16 residues long. Germline-derived CDR1 and CDR2 are SNHLY and FYNNEI. The CDR3 protein is CASSEGLLAAPYEQYF. DNA for the CDR3: TGTGCCAGCAGTGAGGGGTTACTAGCGGCTCCCTACGAGCAGTACTTC.

The chain joins TRBV23-1 to TRBJ2-1; D is perhaps TRBD1 (6 bases). TRBV23-1 qualifies as an ORF whose function is uncertain. This CDR3 is built from 18 residues. With 7 bases removed from V and 5 bases from J, the gap between germline ends came to 27 bases. CDR3 protein: CASIFFSKTGTRNNEQFF. CDR3 nucleotides: TGCGCCAGCATCTTCTTCTCCAAAACAGGGACGAGGAACAATGAGCAGTTCTTC.

J is TRBJ1-5 and V is TRBV6-5; maybe TRBD1 (6 bases). There are 13 residues in the CDR3. Trimming pared 3 bases from V and 6 bases from J, leaving 9 bases between. Germline CDR1 and CDR2: MNHEY and SVGAGI. CDR3 protein: CASSYTGSQPQHF. The DNA of the CDR3 is TGTGCCAGCAGTTATACAGGGAGTCAGCCCCAGCATTTT.

This clone was counted a single time. V usage is TRBV6-6 and J usage is TRBJ2-7; 10 nucleotides align to TRBD1. This CDR3 is built from 15 residues. Germline V gene sequence: CDR1 MNHNY, CDR2 SVGAGI (reference sequence). The J segment lost 3 bases and the V segment lost 3 bases, leaving 5 bases of the junction unmatched. This chain's CDR3 is CASSYPGQGVYEQYF. The CDR3 DNA is TGTGCCAGCAGTTATCCCGGACAGGGGGTCTACGAGCAGTACTTC.

The chain links TRBV5-6 to TRBJ2-4, with 9 bases lining up with TRBD1. The CDR3 has 18 residues. Germline V CDR1 and CDR2: SGHDT, YYEEEE. V lost 1 base to trimming and J lost 0 bases; unmatched junction nucleotides: 8. The CDR3 here is CASSLRVTGGLAKNIQYF. Here the CDR3 DNA reads TGTGCCAGCAGCTTGCGCGTGACAGGGGGTTTAGCCAAAAACATTCAGTACTTC.

The table lists this clone with a count of one. V gene TRBV5-1 combines with J gene TRBJ1-6, with 9 nucleotides matching TRBD1. Germline V lookup: CDR1 SGHRS, CDR2 YFSETQ. The J segment lost 2 bases and the V segment lost 3 bases, leaving 3 bases of the junction unmatched. This CDR3 is 16 amino acids long. The CDR3 here is CASSSGQGPYNSPLHF. CDR3 DNA sequence: TGCGCCAGCAGCTCGGGACAGGGCCCCTATAATTCACCCCTCCACTTT.

The chain joins TRBV28 to TRBJ2-4; 8 bases line up with TRBD1. Trimming at V came to 6 bases and at J to 8 bases, leaving 15 bases not matched to a gene. The germline V gene has CDR1 MDHEN and CDR2 SYDVKM. The CDR3 length is 16 residues. The CDR3 loop is CASSHYASGQGYIQYF. CDR3 coding DNA: TGTGCCAGCAGCCATTATGCATCCGGACAGGGATACATTCAGTACTTC. The complete variable domain, with remaining parts taken from reference TRBV28 and TRBJ2-4, reads DVKVTQSSRYLVKRTGEKVFLECVQDMDHENMFWYRQDPGLGLRLIYFSYDVKMKEKGDIPEGYSVSREKKERFSLILESASTNQTSMYLCASSHYASGQGYIQYFGAGTRLSVL.

The chain combines TRBV6-5 with TRBJ2-7, with D perhaps TRBD1 (5 bases). The germline V and J ends were trimmed by 6 bases and 3 bases, with 12 bases remaining between them. The germline CDR1 and CDR2 sequences are MNHEY and SVGAGI. The CDR3 has 13 amino acids. This chain's CDR3 is CASSLRQNYEQYF. DNA of the CDR3: TGTGCCAGCAGCCTGAGACAGAACTACGAGCAGTACTTC.

The rearrangement uses TRBV6-1 and TRBJ1-4; 10 nucleotides align to TRBD1. V shed 0 bases and J 5 bases; nucleotides not matched to a gene: 0. The CDR3 is made up of 15 amino acids. Germline-derived CDR1 and CDR2 are MNHNS and SASEGT. The CDR3 spells CASSEATGGNEKLFF. As DNA, the CDR3 is TGTGCCAGCAGTGAAGCGACAGGGGGCAATGAAAAACTGTTTTTT.

The gene calls are TRBV7-2 and TRBJ1-2; TRBD1 might be the D (5 bases). The germline V and J ends were trimmed by 1 base and 4 bases, with 10 bases remaining between them. CDR3 length: 14 amino acids. The germline V gene encodes CDR1 SGHTA and CDR2 FQGNSA. The CDR3 region is CASSLGGVFYGYTF. CDR3 in DNA: TGTGCCAGCAGCTTAGGGGGGGTATTCTATGGCTACACCTTC.

The rearrangement links TRBV6-6 to TRBJ2-2; 14 bases line up with TRBD2. V shed 5 bases, J shed 1 base, and the junction held 6 bases outside the gene matches. Germline CDR1 MNHNY, CDR2 SVGAGI (reference sequence). The CDR3 is 18 amino acids. The CDR3 is CASSLGLAGGLNTGELFF. Written as DNA, the CDR3 is TGTGCCAGCAGTCTAGGACTAGCGGGGGGCCTGAACACCGGGGAGCTGTTTTTT.

The J gene is TRBJ2-1, the V gene TRBV27; unclear D gene. CDR3 length: 16 residues. Germline values: CDR1 MNHEY, CDR2 SMNVEV (reference sequence). Trimming took off 0 bases at V and 5 bases at J, with 14 bases between the two ends. The chain's CDR3 is CASSLSSRPSHNEQFF. The CDR3 region has the DNA TGTGCCAGCAGTTTATCCTCCCGTCCGAGCCACAATGAGCAGTTCTTC.

The count of this clone is one. The chain recombines TRBV5-1 with TRBJ1-2; TRBD1 aligns across 9 bases. J gave up 7 bases and V 0 bases, and 7 bases lay outside the gene matches. The CDR3 length is 15 residues. Germline CDR1 SGHRS, CDR2 YFSETQ. The CDR3 region is CASSLGGQGTSGYTF. DNA of the CDR3: TGCGCCAGCAGCTTGGGGGGACAGGGAACGAGTGGCTACACCTTC.

The chain couples TRBV7-6 to TRBJ2-1; 7 bases are shared with TRBD2. V lost 3 bases to trimming and J lost 2 bases; unmatched junction nucleotides: 4. CDR1 is SGHVS and CDR2 is FNYEAQ in the germline V gene. This CDR3 has 15 amino acids. CDR3 bases: TGTGCCAGCAGCTTGTCGAGCGGGACCTACAATGAGCAGTTCTTC. Its protein is CASSLSSGTYNEQFF.

The rearrangement joins TRBV11-3 to TRBJ2-1; 9 nucleotides match TRBD1. V trimming: 9 bases; J trimming: 7 bases; junction bases outside the gene matches: 16. The germline gives CDR1 SGHNT, CDR2 YENEEA. CDR3 length: 16 residues. The CDR3 region is CASSNPGQGGINEQFF. The CDR3 nucleotides are TGTGCCAGTTCCAATCCGGGACAGGGAGGGATAAATGAGCAGTTCTTC. Looking up the rest from reference TRBV11-3 and TRBJ2-1 gives the full variable domain: EAGVVQSPRYKIIEKKQPVAFWCNPISGHNTLYWYLQNLGQGPELLIRYENEEAVDDSQLPKDRFSAERLKGVDSTLKIQPAELGDSAVYLCASSNPGQGGINEQFFGPGTRLTVL.

On this clone: The same CDR3 also results from other DNA sequences found in this sample. CDR3 in DNA: TGTGCCAGCAGCCCCTTGTGCGGGGTGGGGGGTCCTAGGGGCCCCGGGGGGTACAATGAGCAGTTCTTC. It yields the protein CASSPLCGVGGPRGPGGYNEQFF. The chain employs TRBV3-1 (or the pseudogene TRBV3-2) and TRBJ2-1, with 7 bases that match TRBD2. This CDR3 is built from 23 residues. The J segment lost 4 bases and the V segment lost 4 bases, leaving 31 bases of the junction unmatched. The germline V gene encodes CDR1 LGHDT and CDR2 YNNKEL (reference sequence).

The rearrangement uses TRBV15 and TRBJ1-4; D may be TRBD1 (5 bases). The CDR3 has 15 residues. Trimming stripped 0 bases from V and 7 bases from J, with 12 bases between. The germline gives CDR1 LNHNV, CDR2 YYDKDF (reference sequence). CDR3 DNA sequence: TGTGCCACCAGCAGAGAGGGGGGTAGGAGTGAAAAACTGTTTTTT. Translation: CATSREGGRSEKLFF.

The gene calls are TRBV3-1 (or the pseudogene TRBV3-2) and TRBJ1-1; D is ambiguous. Germline V gives CDR1 LGHDT, CDR2 YNNKEL (reference sequence). This CDR3 spans 14 amino acids. Trimming cost V 2 bases and J 4 bases, with 11 bases left between them. The CDR3 reads CASSQQRAGTEAFF. CDR3 sequence (DNA): TGTGCCAGCAGCCAACAGCGGGCTGGCACTGAAGCTTTCTTT.

This clone has only a few counts. The chain carries TRBV7-9 and TRBJ2-2; the D gene is possibly TRBD1 (6 bases). CDR1 and CDR2 (germline): SEHNR, FQNEAQ (reference sequence). Trimming took off 4 bases at V and 6 bases at J, with 12 bases between the two ends. The CDR3 length is 14 residues. Here the CDR3 reads CASSSRQVAGELFF. The CDR3 nucleotides read TGTGCCAGCAGCTCAAGACAGGTAGCCGGGGAGCTGTTTTTT.

J is TRBJ2-5 and V is TRBV4-1; 9 bases align to TRBD1. J was trimmed by 6 bases and V by 0 bases; bases with no gene match: 5. This CDR3 is 15 amino acids long. CDR1 MGHRA and CDR2 YSYEKL come from the germline V gene. The CDR3 loop reads CASSQEQGAIKTQYF. The CDR3, as DNA: TGCGCCAGCAGCCAAGAACAGGGGGCTATCAAGACCCAGTACTTC.

This chain joins TRBV6-5 and TRBJ2-5; 12 bases are shared with TRBD2. J lost 9 bases, V lost 5 bases, and 10 bases had no gene match. This CDR3 has 15 residues. In germline, CDR1 is MNHEY, CDR2 SVGAGI. The CDR3 DNA reads as TGTGCCAGCAGTCCTAGCGGGAGGGCGTTAGGAGCCCAGTACTTC. Its translation: CASSPSGRALGAQYF.

The chain has TRBV12-3 or TRBV12-4 and TRBJ1-3; TRBD1 matches at 7 bases. The length of the CDR3 is 13 residues. The J segment lost 11 bases and the V segment lost 4 bases, leaving 8 bases of the junction unmatched. CDR3 loop: CASSSTGITAIYF. The DNA of the CDR3 is TGTGCCAGCAGTTCGACAGGGATAACCGCCATATATTTT.

The V gene is TRBV2, the J gene TRBJ1-1; TRBD1 is a possible D gene (5 bases). The CDR3 loop spans 13 amino acids. Germline CDR1 SNHLY, CDR2 FYNNEI. Trimming pared 6 bases from V and 2 bases from J, leaving 10 bases between. CDR3 DNA sequence: TGTGCCAGCAGATATACAGGAAACACTGAAGCTTTCTTT. This translates into CASRYTGNTEAFF.

The chain links TRBV15 to TRBJ2-7, with no clear D. The V end was cut by 0 bases, the J end by 2 bases, with 14 bases between. This CDR3 is built from 16 residues. Germline V gene sequence: CDR1 LNHNV, CDR2 YYDKDF (reference sequence). The CDR3, as DNA: TGTGCCACCAGCAGAGAGTCAGGCCGATCTCCCTACGAGCAGTACTTC. Residues: CATSRESGRSPYEQYF.

Only a few counts were recorded for this clone. The rearrangement joins TRBV2 to TRBJ1-5; D might be TRBD1 (5 bases). The CDR3 is 15 residues long. The germline V and J ends were trimmed by 3 bases and 4 bases, with 13 bases remaining between them. Germline V gene lookup returns CDR1 SNHLY and CDR2 FYNNEI. CDR3 DNA: TGTGCCAGCAGTGAGGGCGGGACGGGGAATCAGCCCCAGCATTTT. Amino acids: CASSEGGTGNQPQHF.

The J gene is TRBJ2-7, the V gene TRBV6-2 or TRBV6-3; D is perhaps TRBD1 (5 bases). This CDR3 has 14 amino acids. The V end lost 0 bases, the J end lost 3 bases, and 9 bases lay between the germline ends. Germline V gene sequence: CDR1 MNHEY, CDR2 SVGEGT. For the CDR3, the DNA is TGTGCCAGCAGTTACTCGGGGCAGGACTACGAGCAGTACTTC. Its translation: CASSYSGQDYEQYF.

This clone has only a few counts. This rearrangement joins TRBV7-9 to TRBJ1-5, with 7 bases fitting TRBD1. The CDR3 is 14 residues long. The trim removed 10 bases at V and 0 bases at J, leaving 6 bases unmatched. Germline loops: CDR1 SEHNR, CDR2 FQNEAQ (reference sequence). DNA of the CDR3: TGTGCCACCGGGACAGACATTAGCAATCAGCCCCAGCATTTT. This sequence encodes CATGTDISNQPQHF.

This clone came up once. This chain uses TRBV11-1 with TRBJ2-7; D ambiguous. Per germline, CDR1 SGHAT and CDR2 FQDESV (reference sequence). The CDR3 has 14 residues. The V end was cut by 4 bases, the J end by 3 bases, with 13 bases between. CDR3 DNA: TGTGCCAGCAGCTATGACAATTCCCTCTACGAGCAGTACTTC. The encoded protein is CASSYDNSLYEQYF. The entire variable domain, with the rest obtained from reference TRBV11-1 and TRBJ2-7, is as follows: EAEVAQSPRYKITEKSQAVAFWCDPISGHATLYWYRQILGQGPELLVQFQDESVVDDSQLPKDRFSAERLKGVDSTLKIQPAELGDSAMYLCASSYDNSLYEQYFGPGTRLTVT.

The chain uses TRBV7-9 and TRBJ2-2; 11 bases agree with TRBD2. The CDR3 contains 14 residues. CDR1 is SEHNR, CDR2 FQNEAQ, per germline (reference sequence). Losses at the gene ends were 11 bases for V and 5 bases for J; bases not matched to a gene: 7. The CDR3 DNA follows: TGTGCCGGAGGGCTAGCGGGAGGTACCGGGGAGCTGTTTTTT. It is translated as CAGGLAGGTGELFF.

The V gene is TRBV3-1 (or the pseudogene TRBV3-2), the J gene TRBJ1-6; the D is unclear. The V end lost 4 bases, the J end lost 0 bases, and 13 bases lay between the germline ends. Looked up from germline, CDR1 is LGHDT and CDR2 is YNNKEL (reference sequence). The CDR3 totals 17 residues. CDR3 DNA: TGTGCCAGCAGCCGAGATTTACAGTCCTCCTATAATTCACCCCTCCACTTT. Protein sequence: CASSRDLQSSYNSPLHF.